Listed below are T cell receptor beta chains from one sample, sequenced in a study of blood T cell repertoires in COVID-19. Clones were sequenced by immunoSEQ multiplex PCR, and TCRdb holds only the in-frame ones, with some missing. The profile shows 250,000 to 300,000 clones, around 90% of them singletons. Sequences were obtained from PBMCs or T cells enriched from blood (not recorded which). These receptors were collected from a human donor in a cohort exposed to, infected with or recovered from COVID-19 (not recorded which). The donor label of this sample is uncertain. Each CDR3 is given with its conserved first and last residue. D genes are given only for firm matches. Clone size is shown for a subset of rows, as once, few, many or a class of expanded clone.

d_gene: TRBD2; j_gene: TRBJ2-1; v_gene: TRBV9; abundance: NA; CDR3aa: CASSVAAGGRYEQFF; CDR3nt: TGTGCCAGCAGCGTAGCGGCGGGGGGGCGATATGAGCAGTTCTTC
d_gene: TRBD1; j_gene: TRBJ1-1; v_gene: TRBV5-4; abundance: NA; CDR3aa: CASSPRTGRNTEAFF; CDR3nt: TGTGCCAGCAGCCCTCGGACAGGGAGGAACACTGAAGCTTTCTTT
d_gene: TRBD1; j_gene: TRBJ1-1; v_gene: TRBV5-1; abundance: NA; CDR3aa: CASSLGTVEAFF; CDR3nt: TGCGCCAGCAGCTTAGGGACAGTCGAAGCTTTCTTT
d_gene: NA; j_gene: TRBJ2-4; v_gene: TRBV27; abundance: NA; CDR3aa: CASSPYSPTGLENIQYF; CDR3nt: TGTGCCAGCAGTCCCTACAGCCCCACAGGGCTAGAAAACATTCAGTACTTC
d_gene: TRBD1; j_gene: TRBJ1-1; v_gene: TRBV14; abundance: once; CDR3aa: CASSPKQGARAFF; CDR3nt: TGTGCCAGCTCCCCTAAACAGGGGGCGCGAGCTTTCTTT
d_gene: TRBD2; j_gene: TRBJ2-1; v_gene: TRBV4-1; abundance: NA; CDR3aa: CASSQARFSGGGNEQFF; CDR3nt: TGCGCCAGCAGCCAAGCCAGATTTAGCGGGGGGGGGAATGAGCAGTTCTTC
d_gene: NA; j_gene: TRBJ1-1; v_gene: TRBV4-1; abundance: NA; CDR3aa: CASSQEPVGSAFF; CDR3nt: TGCGCCAGCAGCCAAGAACCTGTGGGCTCAGCTTTCTTT
d_gene: NA; j_gene: TRBJ2-6; v_gene: TRBV4-3; abundance: NA; CDR3aa: CASSQDGVSSGANVLTF; CDR3nt: TGCGCCAGCAGCCAAGACGGGGTCTCCTCTGGGGCCAACGTCCTGACTTTC
d_gene: NA; j_gene: TRBJ1-2; v_gene: TRBV9; abundance: NA; CDR3aa: CASSSRQTSYGYTF; CDR3nt: TGTGCCAGCAGCTCTCGTCAAACTTCCTATGGCTACACCTTC
d_gene: TRBD1; j_gene: TRBJ1-2; v_gene: TRBV5-5; abundance: NA; CDR3aa: CASSLGQGIYGYTF; CDR3nt: TGTGCCAGCAGCTTGGGACAGGGGATCTATGGCTACACCTTC
d_gene: TRBD1; j_gene: TRBJ1-6; v_gene: TRBV7-2; abundance: NA; CDR3aa: CASSSRTGNSYNSPLHF; CDR3nt: TGTGCCAGCAGCTCCCGGACAGGGAATTCCTATAATTCACCCCTCCACTTT
d_gene: NA; j_gene: TRBJ2-5; v_gene: TRBV5-6; abundance: NA; CDR3aa: CASSSPIDRYQGTQYF; CDR3nt: TGTGCCAGCAGCTCCCCCATCGACCGATACCAGGGGACCCAGTACTTC
d_gene: NA; j_gene: TRBJ1-1; v_gene: TRBV30; abundance: NA; CDR3aa: CAWRKTGTEAFF; CDR3nt: TGTGCCTGGAGGAAAACGGGCACTGAAGCTTTCTTT
d_gene: NA; j_gene: TRBJ2-3; v_gene: TRBV10-1; abundance: NA; CDR3aa: CASRGPTDTQYF; CDR3nt: TGCGCCAGCAGGGGCCCCACAGATACGCAGTATTTT
d_gene: NA; j_gene: TRBJ1-2; v_gene: TRBV7-9; abundance: NA; CDR3aa: CASSLTLYGYTF; CDR3nt: TGTGCCAGCAGCTTGACTCTCTATGGCTACACCTTC
d_gene: NA; j_gene: TRBJ1-1; v_gene: TRBV7-3; abundance: NA; CDR3aa: CASSSGRNTEAFF; CDR3nt: TGTGCCAGCAGCTCCGGGAGGAACACTGAAGCTTTCTTT
d_gene: NA; j_gene: TRBJ1-2; v_gene: TRBV4-3; abundance: NA; CDR3aa: CASSQELANYGYTF; CDR3nt: TGCGCCAGCAGCCAAGAGTTAGCTAACTATGGCTACACCTTC
d_gene: TRBD1; j_gene: TRBJ2-3; v_gene: TRBV18; abundance: NA; CDR3aa: CASSPNQGAGDTQYF; CDR3nt: TGTGCCAGCTCACCAAACCAGGGGGCAGGGGATACGCAGTATTTT
d_gene: NA; j_gene: TRBJ1-4; v_gene: TRBV7-9; abundance: NA; CDR3aa: CASSPLGATNEKLFF; CDR3nt: TGTGCCAGCAGCCCCCTCGGAGCAACTAATGAAAAACTGTTTTTT
d_gene: TRBD1; j_gene: TRBJ2-7; v_gene: TRBV18; abundance: NA; CDR3aa: CASSPGTGEQYF; CDR3nt: TGTGCCAGCTCACCCGGGACAGGCGAGCAGTACTTC
d_gene: NA; j_gene: TRBJ1-2; v_gene: TRBV5-1; abundance: NA; CDR3aa: CASSLFALTGGYTF; CDR3nt: TGCGCCAGCAGCTTGTTCGCACTCACGGGGGGCTACACCTTC
d_gene: NA; j_gene: TRBJ1-5; v_gene: TRBV7-9; abundance: NA; CDR3aa: CASSLGGRSNQPQHF; CDR3nt: TGTGCCAGCAGCTTAGGCGGGAGGTCCAATCAGCCCCAGCATTTT
d_gene: NA; j_gene: TRBJ1-2; v_gene: TRBV5-6; abundance: NA; CDR3aa: CASSSGRGTYGYTF; CDR3nt: TGTGCCAGCAGCTCCGGACGGGGGACCTATGGCTACACCTTC
d_gene: TRBD1; j_gene: TRBJ2-1; v_gene: TRBV7-2; abundance: NA; CDR3aa: CASSMDRDNEQFF; CDR3nt: TGTGCCAGCAGCATGGACAGGGACAATGAGCAGTTCTTC
d_gene: TRBD2; j_gene: TRBJ2-1; v_gene: TRBV30; abundance: NA; CDR3aa: CAWSGGGGVYNEQFF; CDR3nt: TGTGCCTGGAGTGGTGGCGGGGGGGTCTACAATGAGCAGTTCTTC
d_gene: NA; j_gene: TRBJ2-5; v_gene: TRBV29-1; abundance: once; CDR3aa: CSVESRQGSETQYF; CDR3nt: TGCAGCGTTGAATCGAGGCAGGGGAGCGAGACCCAGTACTTC
d_gene: TRBD1; j_gene: TRBJ1-4; v_gene: TRBV6-5; abundance: NA; CDR3aa: CASSIDRGGEKLFF; CDR3nt: TGTGCCAGCAGTATCGACAGGGGGGGTGAAAAACTGTTTTTT
d_gene: NA; j_gene: TRBJ2-7; v_gene: TRBV5-1; abundance: NA; CDR3aa: CASSLDGGPAKEQYF; CDR3nt: TGCGCCAGCAGCTTGGACGGGGGACCCGCCAAGGAGCAGTACTTC
d_gene: TRBD1; j_gene: TRBJ1-2; v_gene: TRBV2; abundance: once; CDR3aa: CASSERQGARGYTF; CDR3nt: TGTGCCAGCAGTGAGCGGCAGGGGGCAAGAGGCTACACCTTC
d_gene: TRBD2; j_gene: TRBJ2-3; v_gene: TRBV7-3; abundance: once; CDR3aa: CASSSGTSPDTQYF; CDR3nt: TGTGCCAGCAGCTCCGGGACTAGTCCAGATACGCAGTATTTT
d_gene: TRBD1; j_gene: TRBJ2-2; v_gene: TRBV19; abundance: NA; CDR3aa: CASSIVGGTANTGELFF; CDR3nt: TGTGCCAGTAGTATCGTAGGGGGCACCGCGAACACCGGGGAGCTGTTTTTT
d_gene: NA; j_gene: TRBJ1-3; v_gene: TRBV4-1; abundance: NA; CDR3aa: CASSPVPGSGGGTIYF; CDR3nt: TGCGCCAGCAGCCCCGTCCCGGGCAGCGGCGGAGGAACCATATATTTT
d_gene: NA; j_gene: TRBJ1-2; v_gene: TRBV6-5; abundance: NA; CDR3aa: CASSYLSGANYGYTF; CDR3nt: TGTGCCAGCAGTTACTTATCCGGGGCTAACTATGGCTACACCTTC
d_gene: TRBD2; j_gene: TRBJ2-7; v_gene: TRBV6-5; abundance: NA; CDR3aa: CASGEGGTAFYEQYF; CDR3nt: TGTGCCAGCGGCGAGGGAGGGACCGCCTTCTACGAGCAGTACTTC
d_gene: TRBD2; j_gene: TRBJ2-1; v_gene: TRBV9; abundance: NA; CDR3aa: CASSVDFGGAYNEQFF; CDR3nt: TGTGCCAGCAGCGTAGATTTCGGGGGGGCCTACAATGAGCAGTTCTTC
d_gene: TRBD1; j_gene: TRBJ1-3; v_gene: TRBV6-5; abundance: NA; CDR3aa: CASRQDRGSRNTIYF; CDR3nt: TGTGCCAGCAGACAAGACAGGGGATCCCGAAACACCATATATTTT
d_gene: NA; j_gene: TRBJ1-5; v_gene: TRBV7-3; abundance: NA; CDR3aa: CASSLRRGSPQPQHF; CDR3nt: TGTGCCAGCAGCTTAAGAAGGGGGTCCCCTCAGCCCCAGCATTTT
d_gene: NA; j_gene: TRBJ2-2; v_gene: TRBV18; abundance: NA; CDR3aa: CASSPEGWLTGELFF; CDR3nt: TGTGCCAGCTCACCTGAGGGATGGTTAACCGGGGAGCTGTTTTTT
d_gene: TRBD1; j_gene: TRBJ2-6; v_gene: TRBV10-3; abundance: NA; CDR3aa: CAIRSTGGVSGANVLTF; CDR3nt: TGTGCCATCAGATCGACAGGGGGCGTGTCTGGGGCCAACGTCCTGACTTTC
d_gene: NA; j_gene: TRBJ1-2; v_gene: TRBV7-9; abundance: NA; CDR3aa: CASSRAGSRGYTF; CDR3nt: TGTGCCAGCAGCCGGGCAGGGTCTCGAGGCTACACCTTC
d_gene: TRBD1; j_gene: TRBJ1-4; v_gene: TRBV7-9; abundance: NA; CDR3aa: CASRGTGEGKLFF; CDR3nt: TGTGCCAGTCGTGGGACAGGGGAAGGAAAACTGTTTTTT
d_gene: NA; j_gene: TRBJ1-1; v_gene: TRBV5-8; abundance: NA; CDR3aa: CASSFGGPNTEAFF; CDR3nt: TGTGCCAGCAGCTTCGGGGGGCCCAACACTGAAGCTTTCTTT
d_gene: TRBD1; j_gene: TRBJ2-3; v_gene: TRBV30; abundance: NA; CDR3aa: CAWSLRGGDTQYF; CDR3nt: TGTGCCTGGAGCCTTCGAGGGGGCGATACGCAGTATTTT
d_gene: NA; j_gene: TRBJ2-1; v_gene: TRBV4-1; abundance: NA; CDR3aa: CASSQDFIGGEQFF; CDR3nt: TGCGCCAGCAGCCAAGACTTCATCGGGGGTGAGCAGTTCTTC
d_gene: TRBD2; j_gene: TRBJ2-7; v_gene: TRBV5-6; abundance: NA; CDR3aa: CASSLGLAGDEQYF; CDR3nt: TGTGCCAGCAGCTTGGGACTAGCGGGGGACGAGCAGTACTTC
d_gene: NA; j_gene: TRBJ2-1; v_gene: TRBV6-2/TRBV6-3; abundance: NA; CDR3aa: CASSYGTGEIFNEQFF; CDR3nt: TGTGCCAGCAGTTACGGCACGGGGGAGATTTTCAATGAGCAGTTCTTC
d_gene: TRBD2; j_gene: TRBJ2-1; v_gene: TRBV7-9; abundance: NA; CDR3aa: CASSFLAGGVNEQFF; CDR3nt: TGTGCCAGCAGCTTTCTAGCGGGGGGAGTCAATGAGCAGTTCTTC
d_gene: NA; j_gene: TRBJ1-2; v_gene: TRBV7-6; abundance: NA; CDR3aa: CASSPGTGGEYGYTF; CDR3nt: TGTGCCAGCAGCCCTGGGACGGGAGGGGAGTATGGCTACACCTTC
d_gene: NA; j_gene: TRBJ1-2; v_gene: TRBV11-2; abundance: NA; CDR3aa: CASSLPNYGYTF; CDR3nt: TGTGCCAGCAGCCTCCCTAACTATGGCTACACCTTC
d_gene: NA; j_gene: TRBJ2-7; v_gene: TRBV23-1; abundance: NA; CDR3aa: CASSQQGSYEQYF; CDR3nt: TGCGCCAGCAGTCAACAGGGTTCCTACGAGCAGTACTTC
d_gene: NA; j_gene: TRBJ1-5; v_gene: TRBV30; abundance: NA; CDR3aa: CAWSGRGDNQPQHF; CDR3nt: TGTGCCTGGAGTGGCCGGGGGGACAATCAGCCCCAGCATTTT
d_gene: TRBD1; j_gene: TRBJ1-2; v_gene: TRBV27; abundance: few; CDR3aa: CASRFTGQTQGGYTF; CDR3nt: TGTGCCAGCAGATTTACGGGACAGACTCAGGGGGGCTACACCTTC
d_gene: TRBD1; j_gene: TRBJ2-2; v_gene: TRBV29-1; abundance: few; CDR3aa: CSVEDPGQGKLGELFF; CDR3nt: TGCAGCGTTGAAGATCCGGGACAGGGAAAACTCGGGGAGCTGTTTTTT
d_gene: NA; j_gene: TRBJ1-5; v_gene: TRBV7-2; abundance: NA; CDR3aa: CASSLGEDGQPQHF; CDR3nt: TGTGCCAGCAGCTTAGGTGAGGATGGGCAGCCCCAGCATTTT
d_gene: NA; j_gene: TRBJ1-1; v_gene: TRBV4-1; abundance: once; CDR3aa: CASRDRNTEAFF; CDR3nt: TGCGCCAGCAGAGACAGGAACACTGAAGCTTTCTTT
d_gene: TRBD1; j_gene: TRBJ1-6; v_gene: TRBV6-4; abundance: NA; CDR3aa: CASSTFRQGASSPLHF; CDR3nt: TGTGCCAGCAGTACATTCCGACAGGGGGCTTCTTCACCCCTCCACTTT
d_gene: NA; j_gene: TRBJ2-7; v_gene: TRBV19; abundance: NA; CDR3aa: CASSIGPDSVSYEQYF; CDR3nt: TGTGCCAGTAGTATTGGCCCCGACAGCGTATCCTACGAGCAGTACTTC
d_gene: TRBD2; j_gene: TRBJ2-3; v_gene: TRBV25-1; abundance: NA; CDR3aa: CASSELGASGLDTQYF; CDR3nt: TGTGCCAGCAGTGAATTAGGGGCTAGCGGGTTGGATACGCAGTATTTT
d_gene: TRBD1; j_gene: TRBJ1-2; v_gene: TRBV12-5; abundance: NA; CDR3aa: CASGSRTGASGYGYTF; CDR3nt: TGTGCTAGTGGTTCCAGGACAGGGGCCTCAGGTTATGGCTACACCTTC